These 6 T cell receptor beta chains were all obtained from the same sample, sequenced in a study of T cells in Graves' hyperthyroidism and ophthalmopathy. RNA transcripts were the template for amplifying TCR beta CDR3 regions. A set of HTBI primers served as the primers for a first-round RT-PCR of the TCR CDR3. MiXCR, applied by TCRdb to the multiplex PCR reads, yields one record per CDR3 protein. The sample contains around 500,000 distinct CDR3 sequences, around 13% of which appear only once. Sequenced sample: blood. All receptors derive from a middle-aged woman with Graves' hyperthyroidism.

The rearrangement uses TRBV3-1 and TRBJ2-3; D is undetermined. The CDR3 runs to 15 residues. CDR1 LGHDT and CDR2 YNNKEL come from the germline V gene (reference sequence). Between the trimmed V and J ends, which lost 5 bases and 1 base, there was a span of 13 bases. CDR3 coding DNA: TGTGCCAGCAGCGAAGGCACTTACGGCACAGATACGCAGTATTTT. It translates to CASSEGTYGTDTQYF.

This clonotype was detected ten times or more. This chain uses TRBV12-3 or TRBV12-4 with TRBJ1-4; 9 bases are a match to TRBD1. CDR3 size: 14 residues. V was clipped by 7 bases and J by 8 bases; unmatched bases: 8. The DNA for the CDR3 is TGTGCCAGCAATCTACAGGGGGCTGGAGAAAAACTGTTTTTT. It specifies CASNLQGAGEKLFF.

A note on this clonotype: The conserved phenylalanine or tryptophan normally closing the CDR3 is absent here, so this likely arose from a read error. The genes are TRBV2 and TRBJ1-2; D not resolved. The CDR3 spans 15 residues. Trimming removed 5 bases at V and 0 bases at J, with 13 bases between. CDR1 SNHLY and CDR2 FYNNEI come from the germline V gene. For the CDR3, the DNA is TGTGCCAGCAGTACCACAGAGCCAGCTAACTATGGCTACACCTCC. Protein product: CASSTTEPANYGYTS.

This clonotype occurred many times. The rearrangement uses TRBV20-1 and TRBJ1-1; 7 positions agree with TRBD1. CDR1 and CDR2 (germline): DFQATT, SNEGSKA (reference sequence). Trimming removed 0 bases from V and 3 bases from J; junction bases left unmatched: 4. The CDR3 is 14 residues long. The CDR3 here is CSARDNRGDTEAFF. The CDR3 DNA reads as TGCAGTGCTAGAGATAACAGGGGTGACACTGAAGCTTTCTTT.

The chain joins TRBV30 to TRBJ2-7; D perhaps matches TRBD2 (6 bases). The CDR3 has 15 residues. The V end was cut by 4 bases, the J end by 0 bases, with 16 bases between. Germline V lookup: CDR1 GTSNPN, CDR2 SVGIG (reference sequence). CDR3 sequence reads: CAWKPGTRSSYEQYF. The CDR3 DNA follows: TGTGCCTGGAAACCCGGGACTCGGAGCTCCTACGAGCAGTACTTC.

This clonotype was counted a few times. The CDR3, as DNA: TGTGCCAGCAGTTTAGGTGGCAGACAAGAGACCCAGTACTTC. Translation gives CASSLGGRQETQYF. V usage is TRBV28 and J usage is TRBJ2-5; D remains ambiguous. The germline V gene encodes CDR1 MDHEN and CDR2 SYDVKM. The CDR3 runs 14 residues. V was clipped by 2 bases and J by 2 bases, with 9 bases between them.